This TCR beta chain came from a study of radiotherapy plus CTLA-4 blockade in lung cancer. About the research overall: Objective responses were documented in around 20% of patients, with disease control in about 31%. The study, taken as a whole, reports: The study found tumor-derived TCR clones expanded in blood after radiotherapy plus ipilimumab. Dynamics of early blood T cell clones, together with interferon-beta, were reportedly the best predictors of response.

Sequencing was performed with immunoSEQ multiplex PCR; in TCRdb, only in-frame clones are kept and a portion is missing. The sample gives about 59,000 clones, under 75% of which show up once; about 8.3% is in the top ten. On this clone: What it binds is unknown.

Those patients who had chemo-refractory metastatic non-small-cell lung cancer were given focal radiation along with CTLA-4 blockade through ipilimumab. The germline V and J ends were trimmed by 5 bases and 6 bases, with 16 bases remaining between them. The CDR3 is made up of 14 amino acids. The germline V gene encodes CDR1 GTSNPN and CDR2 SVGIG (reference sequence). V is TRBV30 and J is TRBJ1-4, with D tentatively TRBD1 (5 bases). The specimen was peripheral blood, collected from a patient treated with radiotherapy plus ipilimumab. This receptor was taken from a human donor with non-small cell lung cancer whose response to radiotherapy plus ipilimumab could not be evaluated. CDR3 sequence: CAWEKAGGDEKLFF. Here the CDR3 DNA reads TGTGCCTGGGAGAAGGCGGGGGGGGATGAAAAACTGTTTTTT.